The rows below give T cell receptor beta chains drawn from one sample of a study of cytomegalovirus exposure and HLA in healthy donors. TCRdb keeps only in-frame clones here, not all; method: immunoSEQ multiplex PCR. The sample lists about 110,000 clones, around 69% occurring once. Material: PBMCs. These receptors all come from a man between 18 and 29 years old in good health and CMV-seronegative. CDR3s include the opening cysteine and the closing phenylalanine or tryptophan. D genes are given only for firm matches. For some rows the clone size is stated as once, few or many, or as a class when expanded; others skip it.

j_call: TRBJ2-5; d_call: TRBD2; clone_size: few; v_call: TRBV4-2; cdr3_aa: CASSQGSGAGEQYF; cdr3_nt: TGTGCCAGCAGCCAAGGGTCCGGGGCGGGGGAGCAGTACTTC
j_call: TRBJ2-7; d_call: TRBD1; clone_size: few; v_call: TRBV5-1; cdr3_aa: CASSLVGTGGYEQYF; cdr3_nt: TGCGCCAGCAGCTTGGTTGGGACAGGGGGTTACGAGCAGTACTTC
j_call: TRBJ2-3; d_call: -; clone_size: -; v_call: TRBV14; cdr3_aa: CASSQTGVDTQYF; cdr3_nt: TGTGCCAGCAGCCAGACAGGAGTTGATACGCAGTATTTT
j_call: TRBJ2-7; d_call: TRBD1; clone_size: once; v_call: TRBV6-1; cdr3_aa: CASSLGTGRYEQYF; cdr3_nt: TGTGCCAGCAGCCTCGGGACAGGGAGGTACGAGCAGTACTTC
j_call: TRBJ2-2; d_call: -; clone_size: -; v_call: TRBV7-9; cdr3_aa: CASSPEVGGELFF; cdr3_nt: TGTGCCAGCAGCCCCGAGGTTGGCGGGGAGCTGTTTTTT
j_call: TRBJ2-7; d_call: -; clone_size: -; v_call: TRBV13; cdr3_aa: CASSSRYYEQYF; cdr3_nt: TGTGCCAGCAGCTCTAGATATTACGAGCAGTACTTC
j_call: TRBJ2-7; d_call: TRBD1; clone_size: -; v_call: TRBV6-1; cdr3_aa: CASSGTGRYEQYF; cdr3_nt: TGTGCCAGCAGTGGGACAGGGCGGTACGAGCAGTACTTC
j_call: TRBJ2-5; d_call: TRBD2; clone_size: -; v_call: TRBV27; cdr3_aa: CASSSPGAGEVTQYF; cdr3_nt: TGTGCCAGCAGTAGCCCTGGGGCGGGGGAGGTGACCCAGTACTTC
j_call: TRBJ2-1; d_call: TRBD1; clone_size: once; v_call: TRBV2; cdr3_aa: CASSDVLGTGDEQFF; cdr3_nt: TGTGCCAGCAGTGACGTTCTAGGGACAGGGGATGAGCAGTTCTTC
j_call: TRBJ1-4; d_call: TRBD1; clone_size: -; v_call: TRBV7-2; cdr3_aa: CASSANRGPSEKLFF; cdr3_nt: TGTGCCAGCAGCGCGAACAGGGGGCCGAGTGAAAAACTGTTTTTT
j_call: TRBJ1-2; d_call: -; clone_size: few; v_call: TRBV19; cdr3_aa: CASMGDTTNNNYGYTF; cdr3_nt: TGTGCCAGTATGGGGGACACAACTAATAATAACTATGGCTACACCTTC
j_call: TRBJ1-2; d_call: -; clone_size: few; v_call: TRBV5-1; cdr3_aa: CASSLSGGSSNYGYTF; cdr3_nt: TGCGCCAGCAGCTTGTCTGGGGGCAGCTCAAACTATGGCTACACCTTC
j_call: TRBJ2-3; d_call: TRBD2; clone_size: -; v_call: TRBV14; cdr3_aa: CASSQTSLAGGQDTQYF; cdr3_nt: TGTGCCAGCAGCCAAACATCATTAGCGGGGGGGCAAGATACGCAGTATTTT
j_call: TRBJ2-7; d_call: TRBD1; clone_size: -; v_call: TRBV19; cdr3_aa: CASSSRQGSYEQYF; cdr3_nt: TGTGCCAGTAGTTCTAGACAGGGGTCCTACGAGCAGTACTTC
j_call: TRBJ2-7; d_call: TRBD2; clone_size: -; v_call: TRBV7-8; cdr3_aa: CASSFTSGGRTYEQYF; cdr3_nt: TGTGCCAGCAGCTTTACTAGCGGGGGTCGCACCTACGAGCAGTACTTC
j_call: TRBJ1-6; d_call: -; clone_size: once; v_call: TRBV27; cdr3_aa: CASTLGGLANSPLHF; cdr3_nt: TGTGCCAGCACCCTCGGAGGGCTGGCGAATTCACCCCTCCACTTT
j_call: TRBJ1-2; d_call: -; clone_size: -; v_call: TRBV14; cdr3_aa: CASSQDTRRGYTF; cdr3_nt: TGTGCCAGCAGCCAAGACACGAGGCGAGGCTACACCTTC
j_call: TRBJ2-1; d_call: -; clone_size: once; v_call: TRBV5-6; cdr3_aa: CASSAPGLLSDEQFF; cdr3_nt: TGTGCCAGCAGCGCCCCGGGACTCCTAAGCGATGAGCAGTTCTTC